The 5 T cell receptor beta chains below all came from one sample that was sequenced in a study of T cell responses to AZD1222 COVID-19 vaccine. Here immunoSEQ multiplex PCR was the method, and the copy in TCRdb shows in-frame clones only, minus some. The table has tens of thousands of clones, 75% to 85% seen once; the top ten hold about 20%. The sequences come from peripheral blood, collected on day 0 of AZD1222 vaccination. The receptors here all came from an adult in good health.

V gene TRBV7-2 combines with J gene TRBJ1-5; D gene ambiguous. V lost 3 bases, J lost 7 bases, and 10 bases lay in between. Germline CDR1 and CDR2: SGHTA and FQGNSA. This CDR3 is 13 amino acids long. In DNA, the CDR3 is TGTGCCAGCAGCTTCATGGGAGGCCAGCCCCAGCATTTT. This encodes CASSFMGGQPQHF.

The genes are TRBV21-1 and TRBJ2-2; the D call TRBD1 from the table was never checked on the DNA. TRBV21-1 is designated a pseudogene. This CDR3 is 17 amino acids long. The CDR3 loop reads CASSTSRVEGDTGELFF. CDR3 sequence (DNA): TGTGCCAGCAGCACATCGAGAGTTGAAGGGGACACCGGGGAGCTGTTTTTT.

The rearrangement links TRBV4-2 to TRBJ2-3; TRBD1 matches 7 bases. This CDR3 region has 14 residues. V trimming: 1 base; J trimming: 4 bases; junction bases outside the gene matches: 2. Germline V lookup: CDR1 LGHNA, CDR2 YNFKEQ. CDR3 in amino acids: CASSQGQGPDTQYF. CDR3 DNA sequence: TGTGCCAGCAGCCAAGGACAGGGTCCAGATACGCAGTATTTT.

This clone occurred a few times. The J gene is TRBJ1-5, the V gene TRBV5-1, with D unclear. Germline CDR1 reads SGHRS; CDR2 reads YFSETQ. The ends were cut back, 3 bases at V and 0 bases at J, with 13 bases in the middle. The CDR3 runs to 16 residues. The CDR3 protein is CASSSKGGNSNQPQHF. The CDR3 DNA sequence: TGCGCCAGCAGCTCAAAGGGAGGGAATAGCAATCAGCCCCAGCATTTT.

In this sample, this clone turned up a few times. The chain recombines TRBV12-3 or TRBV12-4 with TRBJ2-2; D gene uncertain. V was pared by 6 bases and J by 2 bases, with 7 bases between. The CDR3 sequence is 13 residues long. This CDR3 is CASRQRNTGELFF. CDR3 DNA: TGTGCCAGCAGACAACGCAACACCGGGGAGCTGTTTTTT.